These T cell receptor beta chains were read from a single sample in a study of blood T cell repertoires in COVID-19. Assay: immunoSEQ multiplex PCR; the TCRdb copy retains only in-frame clones and omits some. The sample has 55,000 to 70,000 clones; 65% to 80% are singletons. Sequenced input: peripheral blood. The receptor set was obtained from a human donor in a cohort sampled during active COVID-19. CDR3s leave out the opening cysteine and the closing phenylalanine or tryptophan. Fields, in order: J gene, V gene, CDR3 length, D gene, CDR3 protein. D genes are given only for firm matches.

J: TRBJ2-7
V: TRBV5-4
length: 12
D: TRBD1
CDR3: ASSLDGTGYEQY

J: TRBJ2-5
V: TRBV5-1
length: 14
D: TRBD2
CDR3: ASRLGAGGFQETQY

J: TRBJ1-5
V: TRBV19
length: 15
D: TRBD1
CDR3: ASSILRGTGDNQPQH

J: TRBJ2-3
V: TRBV6-2/TRBV6-3
length: 12
D: NA
CDR3: ASSSVVLTDTQY

J: TRBJ2-1
V: TRBV7-8
length: 13
D: TRBD2
CDR3: ASSRVRGGYNEQF

J: TRBJ1-1
V: TRBV7-2
length: 14
D: NA
CDR3: ASSPDNGHPNTEAF

J: TRBJ1-2
V: TRBV28
length: 10
D: NA
CDR3: ASTLKGYGYT

J: TRBJ2-5
V: TRBV7-8
length: 14
D: TRBD1
CDR3: ASSLGPGQGQETQY

J: TRBJ1-2
V: TRBV2
length: 13
D: NA
CDR3: ASSEWQGRSYGYT

J: TRBJ2-7
V: TRBV28
length: 13
D: NA
CDR3: ASSLGQRTPYEQY

J: TRBJ2-5
V: TRBV10-3
length: 14
D: NA
CDR3: AISDHNEGAGETQY

J: TRBJ2-7
V: TRBV10-3
length: 14
D: TRBD1
CDR3: AISETTGTGSYEQY

J: TRBJ1-3
V: TRBV25-1
length: 14
D: TRBD1
CDR3: ASSESSGGSGNTIY

J: TRBJ1-1
V: TRBV5-4
length: 11
D: NA
CDR3: ASSSRGSTEAF

J: TRBJ2-1
V: TRBV20-1
length: 9
D: NA
CDR3: SAQTVNEQF

J: TRBJ2-3
V: TRBV4-2
length: 18
D: TRBD2
CDR3: ASSQGPVGRLAGLEYTQY

J: TRBJ1-1
V: TRBV5-4
length: 13
D: NA
CDR3: ASSLGQTLGTEAF

J: TRBJ1-2
V: TRBV30
length: 13
D: TRBD1
CDR3: AWMETGGFGYGYT

J: TRBJ1-6
V: TRBV3-1/TRBV3-2
length: 13
D: TRBD1
CDR3: ASSPGQGIGSPLH

J: TRBJ2-7
V: TRBV7-2
length: 13
D: TRBD2
CDR3: ASSLTSGSSYEQY

J: TRBJ1-2
V: TRBV3-1/TRBV3-2
length: 12
D: NA
CDR3: ASSHAGSQKGYT

J: TRBJ2-1
V: TRBV29-1
length: 11
D: NA
CDR3: SVGAAYYNEQF

J: TRBJ2-7
V: TRBV5-8
length: 12
D: TRBD1
CDR3: ASSLDRGSYEQY

J: TRBJ1-1
V: TRBV9
length: 11
D: NA
CDR3: ASSLQVDTEAF

J: TRBJ2-1
V: TRBV7-9
length: 13
D: TRBD2
CDR3: ASSPTSGLYNEQF

J: TRBJ2-1
V: TRBV14
length: 15
D: TRBD2
CDR3: ASSHRAGGLSYNEQF

J: TRBJ1-1
V: TRBV19
length: 13
D: NA
CDR3: ASSSTSGAATEAF

J: TRBJ2-3
V: TRBV11-2
length: 13
D: TRBD2
CDR3: ASSSTSGRGGTQY

J: TRBJ1-2
V: TRBV19
length: 11
D: TRBD1
CDR3: ASSTGTGTGYT

J: TRBJ1-5
V: TRBV5-1
length: 12
D: TRBD1
CDR3: ASSRGQGGQPQH

J: TRBJ1-5
V: TRBV19
length: 13
D: TRBD1
CDR3: ASSPATGGDQPQH

J: TRBJ2-7
V: TRBV28
length: 11
D: NA
CDR3: ASKGPGRYEQY

J: TRBJ2-7
V: TRBV6-6
length: 13
D: TRBD1
CDR3: ASSLNRDRGYEQY

J: TRBJ1-1
V: TRBV2
length: 12
D: TRBD1
CDR3: ASSEQGRDTEAF

J: TRBJ2-2
V: TRBV7-8
length: 15
D: TRBD2
CDR3: ASSQTFTSENTGELF

J: TRBJ1-1
V: TRBV28
length: 13
D: NA
CDR3: ASSLAQQGGTEAF

J: TRBJ2-3
V: TRBV3-1/TRBV3-2
length: 15
D: TRBD2
CDR3: ASSQGRVAGGTDTQY

J: TRBJ2-1
V: TRBV10-3
length: 11
D: NA
CDR3: AISGQEINEQF

J: TRBJ1-5
V: TRBV25-1
length: 12
D: NA
CDR3: ASSEWGRGQPQH

J: TRBJ2-2
V: TRBV11-3
length: 13
D: TRBD1
CDR3: ASSWGQGGTGELF

J: TRBJ1-2
V: TRBV18
length: 13
D: NA
CDR3: ASSPGQTINYGYT

J: TRBJ2-7
V: TRBV4-1
length: 9
D: NA
CDR3: ASSPVREQY

J: TRBJ1-1
V: TRBV6-5
length: 11
D: NA
CDR3: ASRRAGNTEAF

J: TRBJ2-5
V: TRBV7-2
length: 12
D: TRBD2
CDR3: ASSSNSGSGTQY

J: TRBJ1-2
V: TRBV28
length: 12
D: TRBD1
CDR3: ASNSGQGWYGYT

J: TRBJ1-4
V: TRBV28
length: 10
D: NA
CDR3: ASSLRNEKLF

J: TRBJ2-1
V: TRBV7-2
length: 14
D: TRBD2
CDR3: ASSFRGLAGGTEQF

J: TRBJ1-6
V: TRBV7-2
length: 13
D: TRBD1
CDR3: ASSPGQGALSPLH

J: TRBJ2-3
V: TRBV7-8
length: 14
D: TRBD2
CDR3: ASSLATSGSSDTQY

J: TRBJ2-2
V: TRBV27
length: 13
D: NA
CDR3: ASSLMGGNTGELF

J: TRBJ2-3
V: TRBV5-4
length: 14
D: TRBD2
CDR3: ASSFVSAGNTDTQY

J: TRBJ2-1
V: TRBV19
length: 11
D: NA
CDR3: ASSWGQWDEQF

J: TRBJ2-1
V: TRBV11-2
length: 12
D: NA
CDR3: ASSLLDVYNEQF